This T cell receptor beta chain stems from a study of control samples from healthy donors and cancer patients. The repertoire was sequenced with immunoSEQ multiplex PCR; TCRdb's copy has only in-frame clones and lacks some. The sample has 65,000 to 80,000 clones; about 89% are singletons. Germline V gene data show CDR1 as KGHSH and CDR2 as LQKENI. V was shortened by 5 bases and J by 1 base, with 14 bases between the two germline ends. The CDR3 is 15 residues long. The TCR originated in a woman aged 50 to 65 with colorectal cancer. Sequenced sample: PBMCs. The chain couples TRBV18 to TRBJ2-5, with a tentative D call TRBD1 (6 bases). The CDR3 protein is CASSSQGLPQETQYF. CDR3 in DNA: TGTGCCAGCTCATCTCAGGGGTTACCCCAAGAGACCCAGTACTTC.